The present T cell receptor (beta chain) was sequenced within a study of CD8 T cells in Susac syndrome (dated by TCRdb to between 2018 and 2021). For the wider study: Repertoire sequencing was used to test whether CD8+ T cell activation and differentiation in Susac syndrome was antigen driven. Clonality of the CD8+ T cell repertoire was compared between about a dozen healthy donors, approximately 14 Susac syndrome patients and 15 multiple sclerosis patients. What the work shows at the level of the full study, not this receptor alone: The number of individuals in the TCR sequencing and HLA analysis was acknowledged as relatively small.

Peripheral blood CD8+ and CD4+ T cells from healthy donors, Susac syndrome patients and multiple sclerosis patients were profiled using high-throughput TCR beta sequencing. Multiple sclerosis controls were treatment-naive patients with stable or active relapsing-remitting disease fulfilling revised McDonald criteria. CD8+ TEMRA cells were enriched by FACS, while bulk CD8+ and CD4+ T cells were purified by magnetic negative isolation. Blood was collected in EDTA tubes and processed within 24 hours, with PBMCs isolated through density gradient centrifugation. PBMCs intended for TCR sequencing were cryopreserved in liquid nitrogen and thawed later in a water bath at 37 degrees C. The sorted or isolated CD4+, CD8+ and CD8+ TEMRA cells had a purity of 90% or higher. With respect to this clonotype: No cognate antigen has been identified for it. Base quality data are lacking; no much larger clone is found one base away.

RNA was extracted using the RNeasy kit, and roughly 0.5 to 1 microgram was reverse transcribed with random hexamers. The immunoSEQ multiplex PCR assay, covering 54 Vbeta and 13 Jbeta segments, was used to amplify TCR beta CDR3 regions. To correct PCR amplification bias, a synthetic template baseline was used for both primer optimization and computational correction. In the paper's pipeline: Reads were annotated to V, D and J genes according to IMGT and were analyzed with immunoSEQ Analyzer, with only productive sequences retained. Clonality was calculated as one minus the Shannon entropy normalized by log2 of the number of productive unique sequences. For each patient and control, public and private clones were evaluated among the 100 most prevalent clones. A clone was defined as Susac-specific if it was absent from the healthy and MS cohorts, from about a thousand published viral clones and from other ImmuneACCESS disease sequences. TCRdb trimmed the raw reads at Q25, called clones with MiXCR and kept productive beta chains. CDR3 protein sequences are deduplicated, and each keeps its most common genes and DNA. The authors' filters were not applied to this entry. For this sample there are about 300,000 distinct CDR3 sequences; around nine tenths appear just once. The ten largest make up approximately 0.2% of the sample.

Sequencing was carried out using CD8+ T cells from PBMCs. The source of this sequence is a human donor with multiple sclerosis.

The sequenced DNA is TGTGCCAGCAGTGACGCCAGAACCAACGAGCAGTACTTC. This gives the protein CASSDARTNEQYF. Recombination connected TRBV2 to TRBJ2-7, with the D gene too uncertain to name. V drops 3 bases and J drops 5 bases, leaving 11 bases in between. The CDR3 holds 13 amino acids from the cysteine to the phenylalanine. The entry retains the CDR3 DNA only, 39 bases that are in frame from base 1. Taken from the germline V gene, the CDR1 and CDR2 loops are SNHLY and FYNNEI.